The clone carrying this TCR beta chain was observed a few times. Its antigen is unknown. The sample originates from a study of T cells after yellow fever vaccination. Across the study: Fractions with few cells were prepared using SMART-Seq v4 Ultra Low Input.

Whole-study results and caveats: Compared with primary, the secondary response was weaker and peaked at day 5, not 15. Post-booster reappearance was seen for most primary-vaccination clones (nearly 97% CD4, around 88% CD8).

TCRdb reanalysed the 5' RACE reads using MiXCR and keeps one entry per CDR3 protein. The table has under 350,000 distinct CDR3 sequences, over 4% seen once. The starting material was PBMCs, obtained 5 days after the yellow fever booster vaccination. The receptor comes from a young man who received the YFV17D yellow fever vaccine.

CDR3 residues: CASSGLAMPDTQYF. CDR3 nucleotides: TGTGCCAGCAGCGGGTTGGCGATGCCAGATACGCAGTATTTT. This chain connects TRBV12-3 or TRBV12-4 to TRBJ2-3; D is ambiguous. The CDR3 contains 14 residues. Trimming left V 6 bases short and J 4 bases short, with 14 bases between.